This T cell receptor beta chain was captured in a study of blood T cell repertoires in COVID-19. Study-wide background: Samples representing acute and convalescent COVID-19 were sourced from the United States, Italy and Spain. Sources were T cells, B-cell-depleted T cells, or PBMCs; the material itself was cDNA or gDNA.

Study processing details: Amplifying reference gene primers gave estimates of nucleated cell counts. Libraries were prepared by immunoSEQ multiplex PCR; TCRdb keeps only in-frame clonotypes and omits some of them. Clone size and the V and J calls come from that table; the DNA yielded D and trimming. Among 110,000 to 150,000 clones listed, about 86% were seen once. The germline V gene encodes CDR1 SGHAT and CDR2 FQDESV (reference sequence). V gave up 2 bases and J gave up 4 bases; unmatched junction bases: 6. This CDR3 has 15 residues. The genes are TRBV11-1 and TRBJ2-5, with TRBD2 identical over 8 bases. Sequences were obtained from peripheral blood. This TCR was recovered from a human donor in a cohort sampled during active COVID-19. CDR3: CASSLIREGRETQYF. CDR3 DNA sequence: TGTGCCAGCAGCTTAATTCGGGAGGGGCGAGAGACCCAGTACTTC.